This TCR beta chain appears in the sequencing data of a study of blood T cell repertoires in COVID-19. As for the study in general: COVID-19 samples collected from the United States, Italy and Spain covered acute and convalescent phases.

This clone occurred a few times. Sequenced by immunoSEQ multiplex PCR; TCRdb stores in-frame clones only, minus some. The table has about 380,000 clones, more than 65% seen once. CDR1 and CDR2 from the germline V gene are LNHNV and YYDKDF (reference sequence). The CDR3 runs to 21 residues. Trimming cost V 6 bases and J 0 bases, with 29 bases left between them. The sequence came from a human donor with acute or convalescent COVID-19. The donor label of this sample is uncertain. The chain combines TRBV15 with TRBJ1-4; D remains unclear. The sequenced sample consisted of peripheral blood. The DNA of the CDR3 is TGTGCCACCAGAAACGTACCCCTGGGCAGGTCCACACCGACAACTAATGAAAAACTGTTTTTT. Protein sequence: CATRNVPLGRSTPTTNEKLFF.